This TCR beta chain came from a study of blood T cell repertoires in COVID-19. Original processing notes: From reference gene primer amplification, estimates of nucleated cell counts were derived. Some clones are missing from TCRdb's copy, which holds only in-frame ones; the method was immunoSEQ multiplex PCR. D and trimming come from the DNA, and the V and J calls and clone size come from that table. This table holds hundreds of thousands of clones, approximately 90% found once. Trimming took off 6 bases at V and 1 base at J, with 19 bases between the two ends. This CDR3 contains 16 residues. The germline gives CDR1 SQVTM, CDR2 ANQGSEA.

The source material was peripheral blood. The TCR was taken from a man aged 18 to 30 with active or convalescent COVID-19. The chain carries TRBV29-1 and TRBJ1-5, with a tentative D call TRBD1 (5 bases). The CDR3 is CSVATGPRGSNQPQHF. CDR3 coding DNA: TGCAGCGTGGCTACAGGACCACGGGGGAGCAATCAGCCCCAGCATTTT. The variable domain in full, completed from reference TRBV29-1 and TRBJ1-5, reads SAVISQKPSRDICQRGTSLTIQCQVDSQVTMMFWYRQQPGQSLTLIATANQGSEATYESGFVIDKFPISRPNLTFSTLTVSNMSPEDSSIYLCSVATGPRGSNQPQHFGDGTRLSIL.